There are a few counts of the clone carrying this T cell receptor (beta chain). These data are taken from a study of blood T cell repertoires in COVID-19. Study-wide context: T cells, B-cell-depleted T cells, or PBMCs provided the cDNA or gDNA that served as material.

Original processing notes: Cell counts per sample came from amplifying reference gene primers. Here immunoSEQ multiplex PCR was the method, and the copy in TCRdb shows in-frame clones only, minus some. The V and J calls and clone size are taken from that table; D and trimming were inferred from the DNA. The table includes approximately 170,000 clones, around 79% detected once. Trimming stripped 3 bases from V and 1 base from J, with 12 bases between. Germline V lookup: CDR1 WSHSY, CDR2 SAAADI. The CDR3 is 15 amino acids. The sample consisted of peripheral blood. The chain couples TRBV10-2 to TRBJ2-5; perhaps TRBD1 as D (6 bases). This TCR derives from a woman aged 45 to 65 with acute or convalescent COVID-19. The CDR3 reads CASSDYGQSQETQYF. CDR3 sequence (DNA): TGCGCCAGCAGTGACTACGGACAGAGCCAAGAGACCCAGTACTTC.